This TCR beta chain was recorded in a study of blood T cell repertoires in COVID-19. V lost 4 bases, J lost 5 bases, and 18 bases lay in between. The CDR3 is 15 residues long. The germline gives CDR1 SGHNT, CDR2 YYREEE (reference sequence). Sequenced by immunoSEQ multiplex PCR; TCRdb stores in-frame clones only, minus some. The sample lists about 220,000 clones, 80% to 90% seen once, with around 2.4% in the top ten. The source of this sequence is a man in his forties who had recovered from COVID-19. V gene TRBV5-4 combines with J gene TRBJ1-1, with D unresolved. Specimen: peripheral blood. CDR3 nucleotides: TGTGCCAGCAGCGCCCGTGGGAGACCGGGAACTGAAGCTTTCTTT. It translates to CASSARGRPGTEAFF.